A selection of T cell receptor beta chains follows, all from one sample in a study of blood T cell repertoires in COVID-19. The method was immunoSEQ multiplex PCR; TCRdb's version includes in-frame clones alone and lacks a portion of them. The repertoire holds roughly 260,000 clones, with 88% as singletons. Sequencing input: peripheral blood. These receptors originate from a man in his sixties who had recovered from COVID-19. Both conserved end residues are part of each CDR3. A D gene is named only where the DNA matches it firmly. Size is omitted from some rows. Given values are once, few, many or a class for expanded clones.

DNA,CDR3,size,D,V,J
TGCGCCAGCAGCTTGATAGGCGGGGTTCAGTTCTTC,CASSLIGGVQFF,-,-,TRBV5-1,TRBJ2-1
TGTGCCAGCAGGGCCCGGAGGGGTCAGAACACTGAAGCTTTCTTT,CASRARRGQNTEAFF,-,-,TRBV7-2,TRBJ1-1
TGTGCCAGTAGTGATGGACTAGCCAAAAACATTCAGTACTTC,CASSDGLAKNIQYF,-,-,TRBV19,TRBJ2-4
TGTGCCAGCAGTTTAGGGCAGGGTCACCAAGAGACCCAGTACTTC,CASSLGQGHQETQYF,once,-,TRBV27,TRBJ2-5
TGTGCCAGCAGTGACTCTTACCTCCCTAGCGGGGGGCCTTACAATGAGCAGTTCTTC,CASSDSYLPSGGPYNEQFF,-,TRBD2,TRBV6-4,TRBJ2-1
TGTGCCTGGACCCAGCAGGGGGCGCTGAATTACGAGCAGTACTTC,CAWTQQGALNYEQYF,-,TRBD1,TRBV30,TRBJ2-7
TGTGCCAGCAGTGAAGATGGCAGGTTCCTTCCTGAGCAGTTCTTC,CASSEDGRFLPEQFF,-,-,TRBV6-1,TRBJ2-1
TGTGCCAGCAGCCCTCAACCTAGCGGGGGCATTGGAGATACGCAGTATTTT,CASSPQPSGGIGDTQYF,once,TRBD2,TRBV7-3,TRBJ2-3
TGTGCCAGCTCACCAGGGCAGGGAGGGGCTTTCTTT,CASSPGQGGAFF,-,-,TRBV18,TRBJ1-1
TGTGCCAGCAGTGGGCGGAAGAACACCGGGGAGCTGTTTTTT,CASSGRKNTGELFF,-,-,TRBV25-1,TRBJ2-2
TGTGCCAGCAGCCCAGGGACTAGCGGGGGGCTTAATCAAGAGACCCAGTACTTC,CASSPGTSGGLNQETQYF,-,TRBD2,TRBV11-2,TRBJ2-5
TGTGCCAGCAGTGCGGACAGAGTCAATCAGCCCCAGCATTTT,CASSADRVNQPQHF,few,-,TRBV2,TRBJ1-5
TGTGCCAGCAGTTGGGAGGGTGTTTCCAAAAACATTCAGTACTTC,CASSWEGVSKNIQYF,-,TRBD2,TRBV6-5,TRBJ2-4
TGCGCCAGCAGCTTTGGGACAGGGGACAATCAGCCCCAGCATTTT,CASSFGTGDNQPQHF,-,TRBD1,TRBV5-1,TRBJ1-5
TGTGCCACTTTTAGCAGGGGGCGCACGGAGGACACTGAAGCTTTCTTT,CATFSRGRTEDTEAFF,-,TRBD1,TRBV19,TRBJ1-1
TGTGCCAGCAGTTATAAGGGGGTGAGCACCGGGGAGCTGTTTTTT,CASSYKGVSTGELFF,-,-,TRBV6-6,TRBJ2-2
TGTGCCAGCAGCCGCCCGGGCAGGGATGATAGCAATCAGCCCCAGCATTTT,CASSRPGRDDSNQPQHF,-,-,TRBV27,TRBJ1-5
TGTGCCAGCAGTGACGACTTGAACTCTGGAAACACCATATATTTT,CASSDDLNSGNTIYF,-,-,TRBV6-2/TRBV6-3,TRBJ1-3
TGTGCCAGCAGTGAAGCTGAGGGGGTAAGGGCCAACGTCCTGACTTTC,CASSEAEGVRANVLTF,once,-,TRBV6-1,TRBJ2-6
TGTGCCAGCAACCTGGACAGCCCCATAGTGTCACCCCTCCACTTT,CASNLDSPIVSPLHF,-,-,TRBV6-5,TRBJ1-6
TGCGCCAGCAGCTTGGTTAGGGACACGTCCTACGAGCAGTACTTC,CASSLVRDTSYEQYF,-,-,TRBV5-1,TRBJ2-7
TGTGCCAGCAGCTTAGCTCTGGGGACAGGGGCTGGGGCCAACGTCCTGACTTTC,CASSLALGTGAGANVLTF,-,TRBD1,TRBV7-6,TRBJ2-6
TGTGCCACCAGTGTTTCAGGGTATGGCTACACCTTC,CATSVSGYGYTF,once,-,TRBV24-1,TRBJ1-2
TGTGCCAGCAGCTTAGCGTGGGGGCCTGAAGCTTTCTTT,CASSLAWGPEAFF,-,-,TRBV7-9,TRBJ1-1
TGTGCCAGCAGCCAAGCCCAGGTAACAGGGTCCCCACCCCTCCACTTT,CASSQAQVTGSPPLHF,-,-,TRBV3-1/TRBV3-2,TRBJ1-6
TGTGCCAGCAGCGAGATCAATGAGCAGTTCTTC,CASSEINEQFF,-,-,TRBV5-4,TRBJ2-1
TGCGCCAGCAGCTCGGGGTCTACCTACTCCTACGAGCAGTACTTC,CASSSGSTYSYEQYF,many,-,TRBV5-1,TRBJ2-7
TGTGCCAGCAGCTTGGTCCAGGGCTTTGGAGAGACCCAGTACTTC,CASSLVQGFGETQYF,-,-,TRBV5-6,TRBJ2-5
TGTGCCAGCAGCGTAGTCTCCCCGGGCTATGGCTACACCTTC,CASSVVSPGYGYTF,-,-,TRBV9,TRBJ1-2
TGTGCCAGCAGCTTACCCCCCCGGACAGTAAACAATGAGCAGTTCTTC,CASSLPPRTVNNEQFF,-,-,TRBV7-9,TRBJ2-1
TGCAGCGTTGAGAAGCAGGGGCGGGGGGAAAAACTGTTTTTT,CSVEKQGRGEKLFF,-,-,TRBV29-1,TRBJ1-4
TGTGCCTGGAGGGCAGGGGGGTGGTACACTGAAGCTTTCTTT,CAWRAGGWYTEAFF,once,TRBD1,TRBV30,TRBJ1-1
TGCGCCAGCCAGGACAGGGTTGGTGAAGCTTTCTTT,CASQDRVGEAFF,-,TRBD1,TRBV10-2,TRBJ1-1
TGTGCCAGCAGTCCGTCGGGACGCCGGGGGGATGGGCCCCAGCATTTT,CASSPSGRRGDGPQHF,-,-,TRBV28,TRBJ1-5
TGTGCCACCAGTCAGGGACTAGCGTGGGGGGCCAACGTCCTGACTTTC,CATSQGLAWGANVLTF,-,TRBD2,TRBV15,TRBJ2-6
TGTGCCAGCAGCGTAGTCGCGGGGGGAGACACCGGGGAGCTGTTTTTT,CASSVVAGGDTGELFF,-,TRBD2,TRBV9,TRBJ2-2
TGTGCCATCAGTGTCCCGGGACTCCGCTATGGCTACACCTTC,CAISVPGLRYGYTF,-,-,TRBV10-3,TRBJ1-2
TGTGCCAGCAGCGGACAGGGCCTTGAAGAGACCCAGTACTTC,CASSGQGLEETQYF,-,TRBD1,TRBV5-4,TRBJ2-5
TGTGCCAGCAGCTTGCATCAGGGGGCCAGGGCCATTCAGTACTTC,CASSLHQGARAIQYF,once,TRBD1,TRBV5-8,TRBJ2-4
TGTGCCAGCAGCCACTACAGGGGCTACACCTTC,CASSHYRGYTF,-,-,TRBV3-1/TRBV3-2,TRBJ1-2
TGTGCCAGCAGCTTAGTTCTGAGTGCTCTCCGGGGCTCTGGAAACACCATATATTTT,CASSLVLSALRGSGNTIYF,-,-,TRBV7-8,TRBJ1-3
TGTGCCAGTAGCCCTAGGACAGGTCGGGACACTGAAGCTTTCTTT,CASSPRTGRDTEAFF,-,TRBD1,TRBV19,TRBJ1-1
TGTGCCAGCAGCCCGCCCGGGACTAGCCAGTTCTTC,CASSPPGTSQFF,-,TRBD2,TRBV9,TRBJ2-1
TGTGCCAGCAGCCCCGGGGGGATGGGCACAGATACGCAGTATTTT,CASSPGGMGTDTQYF,-,TRBD2,TRBV4-2,TRBJ2-3
TGTGCCAGCAGCCCTACCGGGACAGGGATCTATGGCTACACCTTC,CASSPTGTGIYGYTF,-,TRBD1,TRBV11-1,TRBJ1-2
TGCGCCAGCAGCTCAATGACAGGGGCGAGCACCGGGGAGCTGTTTTTT,CASSSMTGASTGELFF,once,TRBD1,TRBV5-1,TRBJ2-2
TGTGCCAGCAGTTACTCGCCGGTGAACACTGAAGCTTTCTTT,CASSYSPVNTEAFF,once,-,TRBV6-5,TRBJ1-1
TGTGCCAGCAGGGAAGGGAAGGGGGGGACGGCACCCTACGAGCAGTACTTC,CASREGKGGTAPYEQYF,many,-,TRBV6-1,TRBJ2-7
TGTGCCAGCAGCCTCAGGAGGGCCAATGAGCAGTTCTTC,CASSLRRANEQFF,-,-,TRBV5-8,TRBJ2-1